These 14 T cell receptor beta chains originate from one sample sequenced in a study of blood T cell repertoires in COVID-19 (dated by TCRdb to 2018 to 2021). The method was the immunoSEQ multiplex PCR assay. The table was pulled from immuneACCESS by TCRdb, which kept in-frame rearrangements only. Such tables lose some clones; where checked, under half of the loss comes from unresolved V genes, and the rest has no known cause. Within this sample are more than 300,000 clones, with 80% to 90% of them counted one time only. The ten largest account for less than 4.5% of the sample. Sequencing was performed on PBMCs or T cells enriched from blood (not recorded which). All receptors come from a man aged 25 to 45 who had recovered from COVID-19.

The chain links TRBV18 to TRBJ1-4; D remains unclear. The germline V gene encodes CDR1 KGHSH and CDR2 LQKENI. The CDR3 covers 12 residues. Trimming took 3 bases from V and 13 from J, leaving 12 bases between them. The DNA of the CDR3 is TGTGCCAGCTCACCGGGAGAGAGTAGACTGTTTTTT. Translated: CASSPGESRLFF.

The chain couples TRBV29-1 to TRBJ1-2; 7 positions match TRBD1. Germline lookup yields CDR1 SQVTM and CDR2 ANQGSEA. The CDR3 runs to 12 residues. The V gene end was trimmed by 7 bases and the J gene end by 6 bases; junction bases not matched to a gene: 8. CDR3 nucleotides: TGCAGCGCAACGACAGGGTCGAATGGCTACACCTTC. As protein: CSATTGSNGYTF.

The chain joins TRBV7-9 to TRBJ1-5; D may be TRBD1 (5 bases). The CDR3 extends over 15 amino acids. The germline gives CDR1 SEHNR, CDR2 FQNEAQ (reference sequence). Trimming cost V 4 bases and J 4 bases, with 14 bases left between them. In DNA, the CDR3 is TGTGCCAGCAGCTATTCCGGGGGGGGGAATCAGCCCCAGCATTTT. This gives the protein CASSYSGGGNQPQHF.

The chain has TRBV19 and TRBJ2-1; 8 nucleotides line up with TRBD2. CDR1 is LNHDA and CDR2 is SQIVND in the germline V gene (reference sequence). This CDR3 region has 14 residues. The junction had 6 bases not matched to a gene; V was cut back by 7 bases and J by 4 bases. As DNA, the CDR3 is TGTGCCAGTACATCTACTAGCGGATACAATGAGCAGTTCTTC. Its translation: CASTSTSGYNEQFF.

The CDR3 bases are TGTGCCAGCAGCTTGACCGGATTGCAGGGATTGCACGAGCAGTACTTC. Amino acid sequence: CASSLTGLQGLHEQYF. The V and J genes are TRBV11-2 and TRBJ2-7, with D perhaps TRBD1 (5 bases). CDR1 SGHAT and CDR2 FQNNGV come from the germline V gene. Trimming removed 3 bases at V and 5 bases at J, with 20 bases between. The CDR3 extends over 16 amino acids.

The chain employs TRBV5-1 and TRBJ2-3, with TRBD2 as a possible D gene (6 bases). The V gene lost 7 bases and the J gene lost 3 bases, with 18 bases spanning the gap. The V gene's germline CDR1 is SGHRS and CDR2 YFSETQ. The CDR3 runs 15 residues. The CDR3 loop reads CASQGGAGRTDTQYF. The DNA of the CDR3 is TGCGCCAGCCAGGGCGGGGCCGGAAGAACAGATACGCAGTATTTT.

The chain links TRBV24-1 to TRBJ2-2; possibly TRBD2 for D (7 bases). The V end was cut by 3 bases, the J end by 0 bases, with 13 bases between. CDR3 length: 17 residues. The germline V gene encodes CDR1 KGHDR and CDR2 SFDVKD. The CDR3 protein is CATSDAGGQPNTGELFF. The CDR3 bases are TGTGCCACCAGTGATGCCGGGGGGCAGCCGAACACCGGGGAGCTGTTTTTT.

As DNA, the CDR3 is TGTGCCTGGAGTGTCGAAGGGGGGGGGCGGTCACCCCTCCACTTT. Translation: CAWSVEGGGRSPLHF. The chain couples TRBV30 to TRBJ1-6; D is possibly TRBD1 (6 bases). The V gene's germline CDR1 is GTSNPN and CDR2 SVGIG (reference sequence). CDR3 length equals 15 residues. V was cut by 0 bases and J by 10 bases, with 16 bases left in between. The full variable domain, with the rest looked up from reference TRBV30 and TRBJ1-6, is SQTIHQWPATLVQPVGSPLSLECTVEGTSNPNLYWYRQAAGRGLQLLFYSVGIGQISSEVPQNLSASRPQDRQFILSSKKLLLSDSGFYLCAWSVEGGGRSPLHFGNGTRLTVT.

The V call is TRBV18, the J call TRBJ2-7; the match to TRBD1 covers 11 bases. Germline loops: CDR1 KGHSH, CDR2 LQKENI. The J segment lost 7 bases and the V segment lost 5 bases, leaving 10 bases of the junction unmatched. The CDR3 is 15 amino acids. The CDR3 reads CASSSSGTGGVEQYF. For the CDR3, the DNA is TGTGCCAGCTCATCCTCCGGGACAGGGGGGGTAGAGCAGTACTTC. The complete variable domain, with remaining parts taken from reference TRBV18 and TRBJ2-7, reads NAGVMQNPRHLVRRRGQEARLRCSPMKGHSHVYWYRQLPEEGLKFMVYLQKENIIDESGMPKERFSAEFPKEGPSILRIQQVVRGDSAAYFCASSSSGTGGVEQYFGPGTRLTVT.

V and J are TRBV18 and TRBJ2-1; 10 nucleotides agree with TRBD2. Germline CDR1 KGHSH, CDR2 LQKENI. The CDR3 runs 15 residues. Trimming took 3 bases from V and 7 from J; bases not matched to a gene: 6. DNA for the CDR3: TGTGCCAGCTCACCGGGACTAGCGACCCCAAATGAGCAGTTCTTC. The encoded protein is CASSPGLATPNEQFF.

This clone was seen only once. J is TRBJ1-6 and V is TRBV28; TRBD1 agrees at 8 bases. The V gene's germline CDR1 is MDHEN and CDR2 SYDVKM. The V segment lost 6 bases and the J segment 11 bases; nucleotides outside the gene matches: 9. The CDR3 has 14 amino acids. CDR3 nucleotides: TGTGCCAGCAGCCCCGGGACAGGAGAGACACCCCTCCACTTT. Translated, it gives CASSPGTGETPLHF.

The CDR3 DNA is TGTGCCAGCTCACCATTCATTACAGGGGGGAAGAACACTGAAGCTTTCTTT. The encoded protein is CASSPFITGGKNTEAFF. The V gene is TRBV18, the J gene TRBJ1-1, with 8 bases matching TRBD1. CDR1 KGHSH and CDR2 LQKENI come from the germline V gene. The trim removed 2 bases at V and 1 base at J, leaving 9 bases unmatched. This CDR3 is built from 17 residues.

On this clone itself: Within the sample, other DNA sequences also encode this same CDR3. The DNA of the CDR3 is TGTGCCAGCAGTTTCCAAAATCAGCCCCAGCATTTT. Translated, it gives CASSFQNQPQHF. The rearrangement uses TRBV12-3 or TRBV12-4 and TRBJ1-5; D not resolved. V was shortened by 3 bases and J by 4 bases, with 4 bases between the two germline ends. This CDR3 region has 12 residues.

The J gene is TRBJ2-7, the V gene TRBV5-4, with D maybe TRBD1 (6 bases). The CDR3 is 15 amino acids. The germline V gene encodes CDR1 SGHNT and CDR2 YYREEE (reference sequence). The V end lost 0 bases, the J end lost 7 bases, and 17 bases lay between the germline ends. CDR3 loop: CASSLESGGAREQYF. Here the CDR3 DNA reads TGTGCCAGCAGCTTGGAATCTGGGGGCGCGAGGGAGCAGTACTTC.